The TCR beta chain described here comes from a study of shared T cell receptors in the human thymus. Clones were sequenced by immunoSEQ multiplex PCR, and TCRdb holds only the in-frame ones, with some missing. The sample consists of about 500,000 clones, around three quarters of them appearing once. Looked up from germline, CDR1 is SEHNR and CDR2 is FQNEAQ (reference sequence). The length of the CDR3 is 14 residues. The V gene lost 5 bases and the J gene lost 5 bases, with 13 bases spanning the gap. This sample also belongs to another study, concerning human thymus T cells. This second study says: It was healthy Finnish infants having corrective surgery for congenital heart defects who were the donors. Thymic samples were excised during corrective heart operations. Thymic and blood repertoires seemed to favor certain V and J genes. Highly overlapping thymic repertoires in unrelated individuals were reported by related research.

Sample: thymocytes. The source of this sequence is a boy under three years old with a congenital heart defect. The chain is built from TRBV7-9 and TRBJ2-1; D is unclear. CDR3 protein: CASSPRSTDNEQFF. CDR3 coding DNA: TGTGCCAGCAGCCCTCGGTCAACGGACAATGAGCAGTTCTTC. The full variable domain, rest sourced from reference TRBV7-9 and TRBJ2-1, is DTGVSQNPRHKITKRGQNVTFRCDPISEHNRLYWYRQTLGQGPEFLTYFQNEAQLEKSRLLSDRFSAERPKGSFSTLEIQRTEQGDSAMYLCASSPRSTDNEQFFGPGTRLTVL.